One and the same sample provided the 22 T cell receptor beta chains below, sequenced in a study of CD4 T cells in relation to SARS-CoV-2 and coronaviruses. CD4+ T cells from unexposed donors were obtained before the COVID-19 pandemic (2011-2018). Some clones are missing from TCRdb's copy, which holds only in-frame ones; the method was immunoSEQ multiplex PCR. The repertoire holds some 70,000 clones, over 90% seen once, with approximately 0.2% in the top ten. Sequenced sample: naive CD4+ T cells from PBMCs. The sample's subset: naive CD4+ T cells isolated by negative enrichment. The receptors here all came from a human donor in good health.

This chain links TRBV12-3 or TRBV12-4 with TRBJ2-3; either TRBD1 or TRBD2 may fit D (6 bases each). The CDR3 length is 13 residues. The ends were cut back, 5 bases at V and 10 bases at J, with 16 bases in the middle. The CDR3 loop is CASSGPGGGSQYF. The CDR3 nucleotides are TGTGCCAGCAGTGGCCCAGGAGGGGGGTCGCAGTATTTT.

V and J are TRBV12-5 and TRBJ2-1; 7 nucleotides agree with TRBD1. With V trimmed by 4 bases and J by 3 bases, 3 bases remained unmatched. The germline gives CDR1 LGHNT, CDR2 FRNRAP. The CDR3 extends over 14 amino acids. This CDR3 is CASGSTGDYNEQFF. In DNA form, the CDR3 reads TGTGCTAGTGGTTCCACAGGGGACTACAATGAGCAGTTCTTC.

The rearrangement links TRBV6-2 or TRBV6-3 to TRBJ2-1; 13 positions agree with TRBD2. With V trimmed by 6 bases and J by 2 bases, 4 bases remained unmatched. This CDR3 region has 16 residues. CDR1 and CDR2 (germline): MNHEY, SVGEGT. DNA of the CDR3: TGTGCCAGCAGCTCGGGACTAGCGGGGACCTACAATGAGCAGTTCTTC. Encoded protein: CASSSGLAGTYNEQFF.

The sample holds a few counts of this clone. CDR3 sequence: CASSNLNYGYTF. In DNA, the CDR3 is TGTGCCAGCAGCAACCTTAACTATGGCTACACCTTC. The chain joins TRBV7-9 to TRBJ1-2; no definite D call. Trimming removed 5 bases at V and 1 base at J, with 5 bases between. The germline CDR1 and CDR2 sequences are SEHNR and FQNEAQ (reference sequence). The CDR3 sequence is 12 residues long.

The V call is TRBV3-1 (or the pseudogene TRBV3-2), the J call TRBJ1-4; TRBD1 might be the D (5 bases). CDR1 and CDR2 (germline): LGHDT, YNNKEL (reference sequence). The germline V and J ends were trimmed by 5 bases and 6 bases, with 10 bases remaining between them. The CDR3 totals 13 residues. The CDR3 spells CASSGRGYEKLFF. The CDR3 DNA reads as TGTGCCAGCAGCGGACGGGGGTATGAAAAACTGTTTTTT.

V gene TRBV19 combines with J gene TRBJ2-7; a possible D gene is TRBD2 (6 bases). In germline, CDR1 is LNHDA, CDR2 SQIVND (reference sequence). This CDR3 spans 23 amino acids. Trimming removed 3 bases from V and 2 bases from J, with 38 bases in between. CDR3 nucleotides: TGTGCCAGTAGTATTAGGAGCCCGGTCGAGGAAAGGATGGCGGGAACACGGACCTACGAGCAGTACTTC. Translating gives CASSIRSPVEERMAGTRTYEQYF.

The chain employs TRBV18 and TRBJ2-3; TRBD1 agrees at 11 bases. This CDR3 is built from 16 residues. J lost 3 bases, V lost 3 bases, and 5 bases had no gene match. Germline V gene data show CDR1 as KGHSH and CDR2 as LQKENI. Written as DNA, the CDR3 is TGTGCCAGCTCACCTTCCGGGACAGGGGGGACAGATACGCAGTATTTT. Protein product: CASSPSGTGGTDTQYF.

The sample holds one count of this clone. The chain links TRBV10-3 to TRBJ2-5; no clear D. Germline V gives CDR1 ENHRY, CDR2 SYGVKD. This CDR3 region has 14 residues. Trimming shortened V by 3 bases and J by 5 bases, and 13 bases separated the two germline ends. CDR3 bases: TGTGCCATCAGTGAAGGGTGGGTGGGCGAGACCCAGTACTTC. Its protein is CAISEGWVGETQYF.

The chain joins TRBV19 to TRBJ1-1, with TRBD1 matching over 9 bases. The ends lost 2 bases at V and 6 bases at J; junction bases unmatched: 7. Looked up from germline, CDR1 is LNHDA and CDR2 is SQIVND (reference sequence). The CDR3 is 15 residues long. The DNA for the CDR3 is TGTGCCAGTAGTATACTCGGACAGGGGCGGTCTGAAGCTTTCTTT. It codes for CASSILGQGRSEAFF.

The chain carries TRBV9 and TRBJ1-1; D not certain. V was cut by 4 bases and J by 0 bases, with 13 bases left in between. This CDR3 is 15 amino acids long. Germline CDR1 is SGDLS and CDR2 is YYNGEE. This CDR3 reads CASSPGGRLNTEAFF. The DNA of the CDR3 is TGTGCCAGCAGCCCAGGAGGACGGTTGAACACTGAAGCTTTCTTT. Using reference TRBV9 and TRBJ1-1 for the parts outside the CDR3, the full variable domain is DSGVTQTPKHLITATGQRVTLRCSPRSGDLSVYWYQQSLDQGLQFLIQYYNGEERAKGNILERFSAQQFPDLHSELNLSSLELGDSALYFCASSPGGRLNTEAFFGQGTRLTVV.

The chain carries TRBV9 and TRBJ2-1; 10 positions match TRBD1. The CDR3 has 14 residues. Germline V gene lookup returns CDR1 SGDLS and CDR2 YYNGEE. Losses at the gene ends were 4 bases for V and 8 bases for J; bases not matched to a gene: 6. For the CDR3, the DNA is TGTGCCAGCAGCACGCGGACAGGGGGGGATGAGCAGTTCTTC. Protein: CASSTRTGGDEQFF.

J is TRBJ2-3 and V is TRBV12-3 or TRBV12-4, with D uncertain. The CDR3 spans 12 residues. V was pared by 4 bases and J by 3 bases, with 5 bases between. The CDR3 is CASSYTTDTQYF. The CDR3 DNA is TGTGCCAGCAGTTACACGACAGATACGCAGTATTTT.

This sequence joins TRBV20-1 and TRBJ2-2; D is possibly TRBD1 or TRBD2 (5 bases each). V lost 3 bases to trimming and J lost 6 bases, with 8 bases between them. Germline V gives CDR1 DFQATT, CDR2 SNEGSKA (reference sequence). The CDR3 extends over 12 amino acids. This CDR3 is CSASEGPGELFF. The CDR3 bases are TGCAGTGCTAGTGAGGGGCCCGGGGAGCTGTTTTTT.

The chain has TRBV28 and TRBJ1-2; 8 nucleotides line up with TRBD1. This CDR3 has 16 residues. Germline V gives CDR1 MDHEN, CDR2 SYDVKM. The ends lost 2 bases at V and 4 bases at J; junction bases unmatched: 9. This CDR3 reads CASSLGFQGAFYGYTF. The CDR3 nucleotides read TGTGCCAGCAGTTTAGGGTTCCAGGGGGCATTCTATGGCTACACCTTC.

This rearrangement joins TRBV18 to TRBJ2-2; D not certain. The CDR3 covers 12 residues. Looked up from germline, CDR1 is KGHSH and CDR2 is LQKENI. V shed 5 bases and J shed 4 bases, with 5 bases lying between them. In DNA, the CDR3 is TGTGCCAGCTCAGAGGCCACCGGGGAGCTGTTTTTT. This gives the protein CASSEATGELFF.

This chain joins TRBV19 and TRBJ2-3; D unclear. Trimming left V 3 bases short and J 4 bases short, with 11 bases between. Germline-derived CDR1 and CDR2 are LNHDA and SQIVND (reference sequence). The CDR3 loop spans 14 amino acids. The CDR3 region is CASSIRTPPDTQYF. The CDR3 DNA reads as TGTGCCAGTAGTATCCGGACGCCCCCAGATACGCAGTATTTT.

This chain uses TRBV4-1 with TRBJ2-1; 11 bases agree with TRBD2. After removal of 0 bases from V and 12 bases from J, the junction contained 16 bases not matched to a gene. Germline V lookup: CDR1 MGHRA, CDR2 YSYEKL. This CDR3 has 18 residues. CDR3 sequence reads: CASSQDLVPGLAVTGQFF. CDR3 in DNA: TGCGCCAGCAGCCAAGATCTGGTTCCGGGACTAGCGGTAACAGGGCAGTTCTTC.

J is TRBJ2-1 and V is TRBV12-3 or TRBV12-4, with D unclear. CDR3 size: 12 residues. Between the trimmed V and J ends, which lost 7 bases and 9 bases, there was a span of 13 bases. The DNA of the CDR3 is TGTGCCAGCACCCTGGAAAGCCGTGAGCAGTTCTTC. This encodes CASTLESREQFF.

This chain connects TRBV27 to TRBJ1-5; TRBD1 matches at 9 bases. CDR1 and CDR2 (germline): MNHEY, SMNVEV (reference sequence). Losses at the gene ends were 0 bases for V and 5 bases for J; bases not matched to a gene: 2. The CDR3 has 15 residues. Written as DNA, the CDR3 is TGTGCCAGCAGTTTATCGGGACAGGGTTATCAGCCCCAGCATTTT. This sequence encodes CASSLSGQGYQPQHF.

This sequence joins TRBV3-1 (or the pseudogene TRBV3-2) and TRBJ1-2, with 12 bases that match TRBD1. The V segment lost 3 bases and the J segment 3 bases; nucleotides outside the gene matches: 14. The CDR3 has 19 amino acids. Germline V gene data show CDR1 as LGHDT and CDR2 as YNNKEL (reference sequence). CDR3 nucleotide sequence: TGTGCCAGCAGCCATCGGGACAGGGGGCTCTGGTCTGGGGACTATGGCTACACCTTC. It yields the protein CASSHRDRGLWSGDYGYTF.

The chain links TRBV5-1 to TRBJ1-4; D is possibly TRBD1 (5 bases). Germline values: CDR1 SGHRS, CDR2 YFSETQ. The length of the CDR3 is 15 residues. Trimming took 4 bases from V and 0 from J, leaving 10 bases between them. CDR3 coding DNA: TGCGCCAGCAGCCAAGGGGCCACAACTAATGAAAAACTGTTTTTT. Protein product: CASSQGATTNEKLFF.

The chain has TRBV5-1 and TRBJ2-5; D not resolved. Trimming removed 4 bases from V and 6 bases from J, with 13 bases in between. Looked up from germline, CDR1 is SGHRS and CDR2 is YFSETQ. CDR3 length: 13 residues. Here the CDR3 reads CASSPEMRKTQYF. The CDR3 bases are TGCGCCAGCAGCCCTGAAATGAGAAAGACCCAGTACTTC.